The 22 T cell receptor beta chains reported below all come from one sample, sequenced in a study of CD8 T cells in Susac syndrome. RNA in amounts of roughly 0.5 to 1 ug was reverse transcribed with random hexamers. From the immunoSEQ multiplex PCR reads, TCRdb called clonotypes with MiXCR, one entry per CDR3 protein. The repertoire holds 120,000 or so distinct CDR3 sequences, 85% to 95% seen once, with about 0.27% in the top ten. Sequencing used CD8+ T cells from PBMCs. The source is a human donor with Susac syndrome.

V usage is TRBV5-6 and J usage is TRBJ2-7; 9 bases match TRBD1. V was pared by 5 bases and J by 4 bases, with 7 bases of the junction left unmatched. The germline gives CDR1 SGHDT, CDR2 YYEEEE. This CDR3 spans 14 amino acids. The DNA for the CDR3 is TGTGCCAGCAGGGCCGGGACAGGGACGTACGAGCAGTACTTC. This codes for CASRAGTGTYEQYF.

The genes are TRBV29-1 and TRBJ2-5; TRBD1 matches 9 bases. Looked up from germline, CDR1 is SQVTM and CDR2 is ANQGSEA. The CDR3 totals 14 residues. The V and J ends lost 7 bases and 3 bases, in that order; junction bases with no gene match: 9. The CDR3 sequence: CSGLAGTGKETQYF. The CDR3, as DNA: TGCAGCGGTCTAGCCGGGACAGGGAAAGAGACCCAGTACTTC.

This clonotype was observed a single time. The rearrangement joins TRBV29-1 to TRBJ1-2, with D unresolved. The CDR3 contains 14 residues. Trimming left V 5 bases short and J 4 bases short, with 17 bases between. The V gene's germline CDR1 is SQVTM and CDR2 ANQGSEA. The CDR3 nucleotides read TGCAGCGTTATCCAGAAAAACGAATTCTATGGCTACACCTTC. The encoded protein is CSVIQKNEFYGYTF.

CDR3 loop: CASTDSRGPGNTIYF. CDR3 DNA: TGTGCCAGCACCGACTCTAGGGGGCCCGGAAACACCATATATTTT. The chain links TRBV13 to TRBJ1-3; TRBD1 aligns across 7 bases. The CDR3 is 15 residues long. Germline V gene lookup returns CDR1 PRHDT and CDR2 FYEKMQ (reference sequence). Trimming cost V 7 bases and J 4 bases; bases outside gene matches: 10.

The V gene is TRBV7-2, the J gene TRBJ1-2, with 7 bases fitting TRBD1. The CDR3 extends over 14 amino acids. Trimming removed 4 bases from V and 7 bases from J; junction bases left unmatched: 9. Germline CDR1 SGHTA, CDR2 FQGNSA. This CDR3 reads CASSSPGQAPGYTF. CDR3 sequence (DNA): TGTGCCAGCAGCTCCCCCGGACAGGCGCCTGGCTACACCTTC.

This chain joins TRBV7-2 and TRBJ2-1; D is unclear. Trimming removed 3 bases at V and 9 bases at J, with 6 bases between. Germline V gene data show CDR1 as SGHTA and CDR2 as FQGNSA. The CDR3 sequence is 11 residues long. CDR3 sequence reads: CASSFGGEQFF. The CDR3 DNA is TGTGCCAGCAGCTTCGGCGGTGAGCAGTTCTTC.

The rearrangement uses TRBV4-2 and TRBJ2-7; 8 nucleotides match TRBD1. Germline CDR1 reads LGHNA; CDR2 reads YNFKEQ. Germline trimming cut 1 base from V and 0 bases from J; bases unmatched to any gene: 11. The CDR3 is 18 residues long. The CDR3 reads CASSQGTRRTGFSYEQYF. For the CDR3, the DNA is TGTGCCAGCAGCCAAGGAACTAGGCGGACAGGGTTCTCCTACGAGCAGTACTTC.

The chain employs TRBV27 and TRBJ2-5; 8 bases map to TRBD1. Germline CDR1 and CDR2: MNHEY and SMNVEV (reference sequence). This CDR3 is built from 16 residues. Trimming cost V 4 bases and J 5 bases; bases outside gene matches: 12. CDR3 DNA: TGTGCCAGCAGTTCCGGACAGGGCCTGTTTAGGGAGACCCAGTACTTC. Translation gives CASSSGQGLFRETQYF.

The rearrangement uses TRBV18 and TRBJ2-1; tentatively, D is TRBD1 or TRBD2 (6 bases each). This CDR3 contains 15 residues. Per the germline V gene, CDR1 is KGHSH and CDR2 is LQKENI. V was pared by 0 bases and J by 7 bases, with 13 bases between. This CDR3 reads CASSPPGGRWNEQFF. DNA for the CDR3: TGTGCCAGCTCACCACCGGGGGGCAGATGGAATGAGCAGTTCTTC.

This chain uses TRBV30 with TRBJ1-1, with D uncertain. CDR1 and CDR2 from the germline V gene are GTSNPN and SVGIG (reference sequence). V dropped 4 bases and J dropped 2 bases, with 11 bases sitting between them. The CDR3 length is 13 residues. CDR3 sequence (DNA): TGTGCCTGGAATGTAGGACTTAACACTGAAGCTTTCTTT. It is translated as CAWNVGLNTEAFF.

The chain couples TRBV27 to TRBJ1-1; D not certain. CDR1 and CDR2 from the germline V gene are MNHEY and SMNVEV (reference sequence). V shed 5 bases and J shed 4 bases, with 11 bases lying between them. The CDR3 covers 13 residues. DNA for the CDR3: TGTGCCAGCAGTGATGCAGGTATCACTGAAGCTTTCTTT. Its translation is CASSDAGITEAFF.

The chain employs TRBV2 and TRBJ1-2; D uncertain. V lost 3 bases, J lost 8 bases, and 4 bases lay in between. The CDR3 contains 10 residues. Germline lookup yields CDR1 SNHLY and CDR2 FYNNEI. The CDR3 nucleotides read TGTGCCAGCAGTGAGGGGGGCTACACCTTC. It is translated as CASSEGGYTF. The complete variable domain, with remaining parts taken from reference TRBV2 and TRBJ1-2, reads EPEVTQTPSHQVTQMGQEVILRCVPISNHLYFYWYRQILGQKVEFLVSFYNNEISEKSEIFDDQFSVERPDGSNFTLKIRSTKLEDSAMYFCASSEGGYTFGSGTRLTVV.

This CDR3 reads CASTKTGTYNYGYTF. Here the CDR3 DNA reads TGTGCCAGCACAAAGACAGGTACCTATAACTATGGCTACACCTTC. This sequence joins TRBV27 and TRBJ1-2, with D maybe TRBD1 (6 bases). V lost 7 bases, J lost 1 base, and 16 bases lay in between. The CDR3 contains 15 residues. Germline CDR1 reads MNHEY; CDR2 reads SMNVEV (reference sequence).

Note on this clonotype: A read error may produce the germline difference seen at one junction end. This sequence joins TRBV6-1 and TRBJ2-3; 10 positions agree with TRBD1. The CDR3 loop spans 15 amino acids. Looked up from germline, CDR1 is MNHNS and CDR2 is SASEGT. For the CDR3, the DNA is TGTGCCAGCAGAGAAGACAGGGGGCAACGAGATACGCAGTATTTT. Translating gives CASREDRGQRDTQYF.

This clonotype was seen a single time. The chain links TRBV6-1 to TRBJ1-5, with 8 bases lining up with TRBD1. The trim removed 3 bases at V and 3 bases at J, leaving 4 bases unmatched. The germline gives CDR1 MNHNS, CDR2 SASEGT. The CDR3 runs 15 residues. In nucleotides, the CDR3 is TGTGCCAGCAGTGACGCGGACAGGGACAATCAGCCCCAGCATTTT. Protein product: CASSDADRDNQPQHF.

This chain uses TRBV6-5 with TRBJ2-5; 7 bases fit TRBD1. This CDR3 has 14 amino acids. The V gene end was trimmed by 6 bases and the J gene end by 2 bases; junction bases not matched to a gene: 6. Germline V gene sequence: CDR1 MNHEY, CDR2 SVGAGI. This chain's CDR3 is CASSPGGWQETQYF. Written as DNA, the CDR3 is TGTGCCAGCAGCCCAGGGGGTTGGCAAGAGACCCAGTACTTC.

V gene TRBV12-3 or TRBV12-4 combines with J gene TRBJ2-5; D is undetermined. The CDR3 has 14 amino acids. The V gene lost 7 bases and the J gene lost 2 bases, with 14 bases spanning the gap. The DNA of the CDR3 is TGTGCCAGCACCCCCGAACGATCACAAGAGACCCAGTACTTC. Translating gives CASTPERSQETQYF.

The V and J genes are TRBV29-1 and TRBJ1-1, with no clear D. Germline lookup yields CDR1 SQVTM and CDR2 ANQGSEA. The CDR3 spans 14 residues. V gave up 4 bases and J gave up 7 bases, with 19 bases separating them. The CDR3 region is CSVVLGDRAFEAFF. CDR3 nucleotide sequence: TGCAGCGTTGTCCTTGGCGACCGGGCCTTTGAAGCTTTCTTT.

In the case of this clonotype: The junction departs from the called germline gene at one end, perhaps through a read error. Written as DNA, the CDR3 is TGCGCCAGCAGTGAGTCCAACAGTGAAGCTTTCTTT. Protein: CASSESNSEAFF. V is TRBV10-1 and J is TRBJ1-1; D is unclear. This CDR3 has 12 residues. In germline, CDR1 is WNHNN, CDR2 SYGVQD (reference sequence).

The rearrangement links TRBV25-1 to TRBJ1-2; D unresolved. This CDR3 has 13 amino acids. The germline V gene encodes CDR1 MGHDK and CDR2 SYGVNS. Trimming cost V 8 bases and J 6 bases, with 16 bases left between them. This CDR3 reads CASEGKRFNGYTF. The CDR3 region has the DNA TGTGCCAGCGAAGGGAAGCGGTTTAATGGCTACACCTTC.

The chain carries TRBV6-5 and TRBJ1-2, with a weak D call TRBD1 (6 bases). The V and J ends lost 7 bases and 6 bases respectively, with 15 bases between them. CDR1 is MNHEY and CDR2 is SVGAGI in the germline V gene. CDR3 length equals 13 residues. The CDR3 nucleotides are TGTGCCAGCATCGGGTCTTACAGGGATGGCTACACCTTC. Its protein product is CASIGSYRDGYTF.

This chain uses TRBV12-3 or TRBV12-4 with TRBJ1-2; 8 nucleotides line up with TRBD1. Trimming took 6 bases from V and 6 from J; bases not matched to a gene: 3. The CDR3 extends over 12 amino acids. CDR3 in amino acids: CASSSGGDGYTF. CDR3 nucleotides: TGTGCCAGCAGCTCAGGGGGCGATGGCTACACCTTC.